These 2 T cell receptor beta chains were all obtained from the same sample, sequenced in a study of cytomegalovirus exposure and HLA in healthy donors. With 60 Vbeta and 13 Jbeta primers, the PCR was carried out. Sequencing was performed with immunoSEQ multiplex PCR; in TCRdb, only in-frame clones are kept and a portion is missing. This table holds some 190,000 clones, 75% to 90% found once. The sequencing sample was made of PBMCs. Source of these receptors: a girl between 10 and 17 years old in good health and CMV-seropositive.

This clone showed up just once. The CDR3 region has the DNA TGTGCCAGCTCGTCACAGGGGGCAGACGAGCAGTACTTC. It yields the protein CASSSQGADEQYF. The chain combines TRBV18 with TRBJ2-7, with 9 bases that match TRBD1. Trimming at V came to 6 bases and at J to 5 bases, leaving 5 bases not matched to a gene. Germline V lookup: CDR1 KGHSH, CDR2 LQKENI. This CDR3 spans 13 amino acids. The whole variable domain, filled in from reference TRBV18 and TRBJ2-7, reads NAGVMQNPRHLVRRRGQEARLRCSPMKGHSHVYWYRQLPEEGLKFMVYLQKENIIDESGMPKERFSAEFPKEGPSILRIQQVVRGDSAAYFCASSSQGADEQYFGPGTRLTVT.

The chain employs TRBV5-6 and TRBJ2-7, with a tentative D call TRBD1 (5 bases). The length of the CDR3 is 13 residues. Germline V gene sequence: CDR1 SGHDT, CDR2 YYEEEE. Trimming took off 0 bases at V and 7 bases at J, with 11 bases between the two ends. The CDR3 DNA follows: TGTGCCAGCAGCTTGGTACAGGTGGGGGAGCAGTACTTC. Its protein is CASSLVQVGEQYF.